Listed below are T cell receptor beta chains from one sample, sequenced in a study of cytomegalovirus exposure and HLA in healthy donors. Sequencing used immunoSEQ multiplex PCR; TCRdb keeps in-frame clones, though not all of them. The table has 180,000 or so clones, over 65% seen once. Sequenced sample: PBMCs. The receptors come from a boy aged 2 to 10 in good health and CMV-seronegative. CDR3s include the opening cysteine and the closing phenylalanine or tryptophan. A D gene is named only where the DNA matches it firmly. Clone size, where shown, is once, few, many, or a class for clones that have expanded.

V	J	D	size	DNA	CDR3
TRBV6-5	TRBJ1-1	TRBD1	-	TGTGCCAGCAGTACCTACAGGGGGACCACTGAAGCTTTCTTT	CASSTYRGTTEAFF
TRBV7-2	TRBJ2-7	-	-	TGTGCCAGCAGCTTACCCCTACCCCCGAACGAGCAGTACTTC	CASSLPLPPNEQYF
TRBV7-2	TRBJ2-5	-	-	TGTGCCAGCACCGGCTGGGGGGTGGGAGAGACCCAGTACTTC	CASTGWGVGETQYF
TRBV10-3	TRBJ1-1	-	-	TGTGCCATCAGTGGGGGGGAGTGGGGCAGGTACACTGAAGCTTTCTTT	CAISGGEWGRYTEAFF
TRBV11-3	TRBJ2-2	-	-	TGTGCCAGCAGCTCAGATTCGGGCGGGGAGCTGTTTTTT	CASSSDSGGELFF
TRBV5-5	TRBJ1-4	TRBD1	-	TGTGCCAGCAGCCCAGGGGGCTACACGAGAGAAAAACTGTTTTTT	CASSPGGYTREKLFF
TRBV5-1	TRBJ2-3	TRBD1	-	TGCGCCAGCAGCTTGGCCGGACAGGGAAGCACAGATACGCAGTATTTT	CASSLAGQGSTDTQYF
TRBV19	TRBJ1-1	-	-	TGTGCCAGTAACTCAAACCCGGGCACTGAAGCTTTCTTT	CASNSNPGTEAFF
TRBV11-2	TRBJ1-4	-	-	TGTGCCAGCAGCTCGATTATAACATTGGGCTCGGGAGAAAAACTGTTTTTT	CASSSIITLGSGEKLFF
TRBV11-2	TRBJ2-7	TRBD1	-	TGTGCCAGCAGCTTAGAGGGACAGGGCCCCTACGAGCAGTACTTC	CASSLEGQGPYEQYF
TRBV9	TRBJ2-6	-	-	TGTGCCAGCAGCTTGGATTATAGCGGGGCCAACGTCCTGACTTTC	CASSLDYSGANVLTF
TRBV10-3	TRBJ2-3	-	-	TGTGCCACCAGGGGCCCTAGCACAGATACGCAGTATTTT	CATRGPSTDTQYF
TRBV4-3	TRBJ2-7	TRBD2	-	TGCGCCAGCAGCCAAGATTTCGGGGGGGCCTACGAGCAGTACTTC	CASSQDFGGAYEQYF
TRBV7-3	TRBJ1-6	-	-	TGTGCCAGCAGCTTAGCAGGGAAGAATTCACCCCTCCACTTT	CASSLAGKNSPLHF
TRBV6-5	TRBJ2-5	-	-	TGTGCCAGCACCAGGGGACCCCAAGAGACCCAGTACTTC	CASTRGPQETQYF
TRBV5-1	TRBJ2-2	-	few	TGCGCCAGCAGAGGCGGTTCAAACACCGGGGAGCTGTTTTTT	CASRGGSNTGELFF
TRBV11-2	TRBJ1-2	-	-	TGTGCCAGCAGCTTAGGACATTGGGGCCCTCTATACTTC	CASSLGHWGPLYF
TRBV27	TRBJ1-6	-	-	TGTGCCAGCAGTTCCCCACGGAGAGATCCCAATTCACCCCTCCACTTT	CASSSPRRDPNSPLHF
TRBV30	TRBJ1-4	TRBD1	-	TGTGCCTGGAGTTCTCTCACAGGGGAAGTTAAAAAACTGTTTTTT	CAWSSLTGEVKKLFF
TRBV6-5	TRBJ1-6	-	-	TGTGCCAGCAGTTACTCGGTTAATTCGGGTTCACCCCTCCACTTT	CASSYSVNSGSPLHF
TRBV5-1	TRBJ2-2	TRBD2	-	TGCGCCAGCAGCGTACCGGGACTAGCACCCACCGGGGAGCTGTTTTTT	CASSVPGLAPTGELFF
TRBV9	TRBJ2-3	-	-	TGTGCCAGCAGTCGTTATAGCGGACTCACAGATACGCAGTATTTT	CASSRYSGLTDTQYF
TRBV9	TRBJ2-6	-	few	TGTGCCAGCAGCCCGGGGAGATGGGAGCTAAGTGGAGGGGCCAACGTCCTGACTTTC	CASSPGRWELSGGANVLTF
TRBV4-2	TRBJ1-2	-	few	TGTGCCAGCAGCCAAGAGCCCACAAGCGGCTATGGCTACACCTTC	CASSQEPTSGYGYTF
TRBV4-2	TRBJ2-1	TRBD2	-	TGTGCCAGCAGCCAAGATGGTACTAGCGGGGGGGCTGGGTACAATGAGCAGTTCTTC	CASSQDGTSGGAGYNEQFF
TRBV4-1	TRBJ1-1	-	-	TGCGCCAGCAGCCAAGGAGTAAGCCCTAACACTGAAGCTTTCTTT	CASSQGVSPNTEAFF
TRBV7-9	TRBJ2-7	-	-	TGTGCCAGCAGCCATCTCCGGAGGGAGCAGTACTTC	CASSHLRREQYF
TRBV5-6	TRBJ1-2	TRBD1	-	TGTGCCAGCAGCTTAATGACAGGGACCAACTATGGCTACACCTTC	CASSLMTGTNYGYTF
TRBV10-3	TRBJ1-2	TRBD1	once	TGTGCCATCAGTGCAGGGGGTGGCTACACCTTC	CAISAGGGYTF
TRBV9	TRBJ2-7	TRBD1	-	TGTGCCAGCAGCGGGGACAGGGGCCACGAGCAGTACTTC	CASSGDRGHEQYF
TRBV4-1	TRBJ2-5	-	once	TGCGCCAGCAGCCAAGTGGCAGTCTTGGAGACCCAGTACTTC	CASSQVAVLETQYF
TRBV4-2	TRBJ1-2	-	-	TGTGCCAGCAGCCAAGATCGAAAGAGCTACTATGGCTACACCTTC	CASSQDRKSYYGYTF
TRBV11-1	TRBJ1-1	TRBD1	-	TGTGCCAGCAGCCGGTCCCCGTCAGGGGGCAGGACTGAAGCTTTCTTT	CASSRSPSGGRTEAFF
TRBV27	TRBJ2-7	-	once	TGTGCCAGCAGCAAACTCATGCTAAGGGGCCCTCCTAGGCGCGAGCAGTACTTC	CASSKLMLRGPPRREQYF
TRBV9	TRBJ2-5	TRBD2	-	TGTGCCAGCAGTATACGGGGGGATCGGCAAGAGACCCAGTACTTC	CASSIRGDRQETQYF
TRBV5-4	TRBJ1-5	-	-	TGTGCCAGCAGCTGGGGGGGGGCGCAGGGTCAGCCCCAGCATTTT	CASSWGGAQGQPQHF
TRBV9	TRBJ2-5	-	-	TGTGCCAGCAGCGTAGAGCTTGGGGAGGAAGAGACCCAGTACTTC	CASSVELGEEETQYF
TRBV9	TRBJ2-3	TRBD2	-	TGTGCCAGCAGCGTAAGCGGGGGGGCTGGCACAGATACGCAGTATTTT	CASSVSGGAGTDTQYF
TRBV30	TRBJ1-5	TRBD1	-	TGTGCCTGGCAGACAGGGAATAGCAATCAGCCCCAGCATTTT	CAWQTGNSNQPQHF
TRBV7-2	TRBJ2-1	-	-	TGTGCCAGCAGCTTACTTAGGGGGAATGAGCAGTTCTTC	CASSLLRGNEQFF
TRBV5-1	TRBJ2-2	-	-	TGCGCCAGCAGCTTAGGAGGGGCGAACACCGGGGAGCTGTTTTTT	CASSLGGANTGELFF
TRBV11-2	TRBJ2-3	-	-	TGTGCCAGCAGCTTAGACTCGGTAGATACGCAGTATTTT	CASSLDSVDTQYF
TRBV6-1	TRBJ1-4	-	-	TGTGCCAGCAGTGAGGATCTGGGGAGGGCAACTAATGAAAAACTGTTTTTT	CASSEDLGRATNEKLFF
TRBV13	TRBJ2-5	TRBD1	-	TGTGCCAGCAGCCGAAGGACAGGGGTTGGGGAGACCCAGTACTTC	CASSRRTGVGETQYF
TRBV30	TRBJ1-2	TRBD1	-	TGTGCCTGGAGTGCTCGGGACAGAAACATCTATGGCTACACCTTC	CAWSARDRNIYGYTF